This is a list of T cell receptor beta chains from one sample in a study of beta chain features in type 1 diabetes. The data were produced by immunoSEQ multiplex PCR, yet TCRdb's version contains in-frame clones alone and is incomplete. The sample shows some 150,000 clones, over 8.5% of them seen only once. The sample was central memory CD4+ T cells from blood. These receptors all stem from a man aged 18 to 35 in good health. Both conserved end residues are part of each CDR3.

V	J	CDR3
TRBV7-2	TRBJ1-2	CASSPSGTGGYGYTF
TRBV28	TRBJ2-3	CASKADTDTQYF
TRBV7-3	TRBJ2-7	CASSPTGQSSYEQYF
TRBV5-4	TRBJ2-7	CASSLGGRVPYEQYF
TRBV15	TRBJ1-4	CATSRDLRGRDEKLFF
TRBV18	TRBJ1-2	CASSPVQRYGYTF
TRBV2	TRBJ2-2	CASNKDREELFF
TRBV2	TRBJ2-1	CASSVALRNEQFF
TRBV10-3	TRBJ2-1	CAISDLRGTDNEQFF
TRBV29-1	TRBJ2-7	CSVEQGGSYEQYF
TRBV5-6	TRBJ1-5	CASSLKGQWKQPQHF
TRBV28	TRBJ2-4	CASSSLGRGAKNIQYF
TRBV18	TRBJ1-2	CASSPITQGGTYTF
TRBV9	TRBJ2-1	CASGDPSSYNEQFF
TRBV10-3	TRBJ2-2	CAIAGETGELFF
TRBV7-2	TRBJ1-5	CASSLDISNQPQHF
TRBV9	TRBJ2-2	CASSVSGIGGELFF
TRBV4-3	TRBJ2-1	CASSQDTRSEQFF
TRBV5-6	TRBJ1-1	CASSETGNTEAFF
TRBV5-1	TRBJ1-2	CASSRDSYGYTF